The rows below give T cell receptor beta chains drawn from one sample of a study of early T cells in non-severe SARS-CoV-2 infection. One entry per CDR3 protein results from TCRdb running MiXCR on the 5' RACE reads. Seen here are tens of thousands of distinct CDR3 sequences, less than 6.5% observed once, and the top ten hold 25% to 30%. Sequencing was done on a sample of whole blood. These receptors originate from an adult who was a healthcare worker with PCR-confirmed SARS-CoV-2 infection or an uninfected control (not recorded which). Each CDR3 is given without its conserved first and last residue. D genes are given only for firm matches.

d_call	v_call	j_call	cdr3_length	cdr3_aa
.	TRBV20-1	TRBJ1-1	11	SARSQMNTEAF
TRBD2	TRBV19	TRBJ2-2	14	ASKRLAGVGTGELF
.	TRBV7-2	TRBJ2-7	12	ASSLDRVSLEQY
.	TRBV6-6	TRBJ1-5	12	ASSGLDANQPQH
.	TRBV5-5	TRBJ2-7	10	ASSLSLYEQY
TRBD1	TRBV11-3	TRBJ1-1	11	ASSFTGDTEAF
.	TRBV6-1	TRBJ1-2	12	ASSERGKGGGYT
TRBD2	TRBV18	TRBJ2-2	15	ASSPSPSGENTGELF
.	TRBV7-9	TRBJ2-7	13	ASSLVPSQAYEQY
TRBD1	TRBV2	TRBJ1-2	11	ASRPGTGNGYT
.	TRBV11-3	TRBJ2-3	10	ASSSIADTQY
.	TRBV6-2/TRBV6-3	TRBJ1-1	10	ASGRLDTEAF
TRBD2	TRBV5-4	TRBJ2-5	14	ASSLELAGGGSTQY
.	TRBV20-1	TRBJ2-7	13	SARVSTGFSYEQY
.	TRBV14	TRBJ2-2	9	ASSSTGELF
.	TRBV12-3/TRBV12-4	TRBJ1-5	11	ASSLTEDQPQH
.	TRBV20-1	TRBJ2-7	10	SAWTASYEQY
.	TRBV9	TRBJ1-6	13	ASSVGWWGNSPLH
.	TRBV3-1	TRBJ1-1	12	ASSQEATNTEAF
.	TRBV10-3	TRBJ1-2	11	AISGQENYGYT
.	TRBV11-2	TRBJ2-1	14	ASTLEPHGAYNEQF
.	TRBV5-6	TRBJ2-7	15	ASSLTTTWASTYEQY
TRBD1	TRBV20-1	TRBJ1-1	12	SAPGQGTNTEAF
TRBD2	TRBV7-6	TRBJ2-1	14	ASTLLGLAGGNEQF
TRBD2	TRBV20-1	TRBJ2-1	12	SAPQRGGRDEQF